One sample yielded the 17 T cell receptor beta chains listed below, sequenced in a study of T cell responses to AZD1222 COVID-19 vaccine. Clones were sequenced by immunoSEQ multiplex PCR, and TCRdb holds only the in-frame ones, with some missing. Among about 130,000 clones listed, about 94% were seen once. The sequences come from peripheral blood, collected on day 0 of AZD1222 vaccination. Receptor source: an adult in good health.

The CDR3 DNA reads TGTGCCAGCTCACCGCCTTCCAGGGGACCCTACGAGCAGTACTTC. Its translation: CASSPPSRGPYEQYF. This sequence joins TRBV18 and TRBJ2-7, with a tentative D call TRBD1 (6 bases). V was pared by 3 bases and J by 2 bases, with 14 bases between. Germline lookup yields CDR1 KGHSH and CDR2 LQKENI. The CDR3 consists of 15 residues.

V is TRBV6-6 and J is TRBJ1-1, with 9 bases identical to TRBD1. The germline V gene has CDR1 MNHNY and CDR2 SVGAGI (reference sequence). The CDR3 is 15 residues long. Germline trimming cut 5 bases from V and 5 bases from J; bases unmatched to any gene: 9. CDR3 loop: CASSLKQGAGTEAFF. In DNA form, the CDR3 reads TGTGCCAGCAGTCTAAAACAGGGGGCAGGTACTGAAGCTTTCTTT.

V usage is TRBV10-2 and J usage is TRBJ2-1; 13 bases fit TRBD2. This CDR3 is 15 amino acids long. With 6 bases clipped from V and 8 bases from J, the junction kept 7 bases outside the gene matches. Looked up from germline, CDR1 is WSHSY and CDR2 is SAAADI. CDR3 coding DNA: TGCGCCAGCAGCCTGACTAGCGGGGGGACACATGAGCAGTTCTTC. Translation: CASSLTSGGTHEQFF.

This chain links TRBV5-1 with TRBJ1-2, with 7 positions matching TRBD1. V lost 4 bases and J lost 6; bases outside the gene matches: 9. The CDR3 runs 14 residues. Germline V gene sequence: CDR1 SGHRS, CDR2 YFSETQ. The CDR3 is CASSTGQPLDGYTF. DNA for the CDR3: TGCGCCAGCAGCACGGGACAGCCCTTAGATGGCTACACCTTC.

J is TRBJ1-2 and V is TRBV18, with D possibly matching TRBD1 (5 bases). Germline V gene data show CDR1 as KGHSH and CDR2 as LQKENI. V was shortened by 3 bases and J by 8 bases, with 28 bases between the two germline ends. This CDR3 has 18 residues. The CDR3 sequence is CASSPLRDGALRGDGYTF. The CDR3 coding sequence is TGTGCCAGCTCACCGCTCCGGGACGGGGCCTTGAGGGGAGACGGCTACACCTTC.

The chain is built from TRBV2 and TRBJ1-4, with D tentatively TRBD1 (6 bases). The length of the CDR3 is 15 residues. Trimming pared 4 bases from V and 8 bases from J, leaving 17 bases between. Germline V gene lookup returns CDR1 SNHLY and CDR2 FYNNEI. CDR3 coding DNA: TGTGCCAGCAGTGCAGAAACCCGGGGGCCCGAAAAACTGTTTTTT. It codes for CASSAETRGPEKLFF.

This clone has just one count. The chain couples TRBV27 to TRBJ1-1, with D perhaps TRBD1 (6 bases). The CDR3 runs to 14 residues. Trimming stripped 0 bases from V and 2 bases from J, with 7 bases between. Germline loops: CDR1 MNHEY, CDR2 SMNVEV (reference sequence). CDR3 protein: CASSLSGGNTEAFF. DNA of the CDR3: TGTGCCAGCAGTTTATCGGGGGGCAACACTGAAGCTTTCTTT.

This clone was detected only once. The rearrangement joins TRBV7-3 to TRBJ2-2; the match to TRBD1 covers 10 bases. CDR3 length: 15 residues. V lost 6 bases to trimming and J lost 7 bases; unmatched junction nucleotides: 8. CDR1 is SGHTA and CDR2 is FQGTGA in the germline V gene. DNA for the CDR3: TGTGCCAGCAGTAGAGGACAGGGGGTTGACGGGGAGCTGTTTTTT. It encodes CASSRGQGVDGELFF.

The chain joins TRBV6-6 to TRBJ1-1; 7 nucleotides match TRBD1. This CDR3 contains 14 residues. CDR1 MNHNY and CDR2 SVGAGI come from the germline V gene (reference sequence). V shed 4 bases and J 4 bases; nucleotides not matched to a gene: 6. The CDR3 loop is CASSFNTGATEAFF. The CDR3 DNA is TGTGCCAGCAGTTTCAACACAGGGGCCACTGAAGCTTTCTTT.

The chain links TRBV29-1 to TRBJ1-1, with TRBD1 matching 7 bases. V gave up 0 bases and J gave up 11 bases; unmatched junction bases: 3. The CDR3 covers 11 residues. Germline CDR1 and CDR2: SQVTM and ANQGSEA. CDR3 amino acids: CSVEEGQTAFF. CDR3 coding DNA: TGCAGCGTTGAAGAGGGACAGACGGCTTTCTTT.

On this clone itself: The junction and the germline gene differ at one end; a read error may be behind it. The gene calls are TRBV2 and TRBJ1-3, with unresolved D. Per the germline V gene, CDR1 is SNHLY and CDR2 is FYNNEI. This CDR3 has 16 amino acids. The CDR3 DNA reads as TGTGCTAGCAGGAGAGGTCGGATGAACTCTGGAAACACCATATATTTT. Its translation is CASRRGRMNSGNTIYF.

The rearrangement uses TRBV7-6 and TRBJ1-3; no definite D call. Germline V gene sequence: CDR1 SGHVS, CDR2 FNYEAQ. This CDR3 is built from 15 residues. V lost 5 bases to trimming and J lost 4 bases, with 15 bases between them. The CDR3, as DNA: TGTGCCAGCAGCCTAATGGCGGGGTCGGGAAACACCATATATTTT. Translating it yields CASSLMAGSGNTIYF.

V usage is TRBV7-2 and J usage is TRBJ1-1; D may be TRBD1 (6 bases). Trimming took 5 bases from V and 5 from J, leaving 15 bases between them. The length of the CDR3 is 14 residues. In germline, CDR1 is SGHTA, CDR2 FQGNSA. CDR3 sequence (DNA): TGTGCCAGCAGCCCCGGGGGGGCGAGGACTGAAGCTTTCTTT. This codes for CASSPGGARTEAFF.

The chain has TRBV6-5 and TRBJ2-3; 7 positions match TRBD2. With 8 bases clipped from V and 4 bases from J, the junction kept 9 bases outside the gene matches. CDR3 length equals 14 residues. Looked up from germline, CDR1 is MNHEY and CDR2 is SVGAGI. This CDR3 reads CASGRAVRPDTQYF. The CDR3 nucleotides read TGTGCCAGCGGGAGGGCGGTACGGCCAGATACGCAGTATTTT.

This clone was seen more than once but under ten times. The V and J genes are TRBV2 and TRBJ1-4; D may be TRBD1 (5 bases). Trimming took off 2 bases at V and 8 bases at J, with 12 bases between the two ends. The CDR3 totals 14 residues. From germline, CDR1 is SNHLY and CDR2 FYNNEI. The CDR3 sequence: CASSERGGREKLFF. The CDR3 DNA reads TGTGCCAGCAGTGAAAGGGGTGGGCGAGAAAAACTGTTTTTT.

The chain has TRBV21-1 and TRBJ2-1; the D call TRBD1 from the table was never checked on the DNA. TRBV21-1 is a documented pseudogene. The CDR3 loop spans 18 amino acids. For the CDR3, the DNA is TGTGCCAGCAGCGCCTCGCGGGCGGGCAGGGGGCCTCTAGATGAGCAGTTCTTC. Protein sequence: CASSASRAGRGPLDEQFF.

This chain joins TRBV29-1 and TRBJ1-3, with a tentative D call TRBD1 (5 bases). This CDR3 spans 12 amino acids. Trimming took off 8 bases at V and 1 base at J, with 9 bases between the two ends. Germline CDR1 and CDR2: SQVTM and ANQGSEA. The CDR3 sequence: CSITGSGNTIYF. The CDR3, as DNA: TGCAGCATCACAGGTTCTGGAAACACCATATATTTT.